A selection of T cell receptor beta chains follows, all from one sample in a study of regulatory T cells in long-lasting Graves disease. MiXCR was run by TCRdb on the multiplex PCR reads, yielding one entry per CDR3 protein. The table records about 360,000 distinct CDR3 sequences, 15% to 20% of them present only once. This same sample was also taken into another study, of T cells in Graves' hyperthyroidism and ophthalmopathy.

The sequenced sample was peripheral blood mononuclear cells (PBMCs), obtained at new diagnosis, from a patient treated with antithyroid drugs. The source is a woman younger than 30 with Graves disease. Each CDR3 is given with its conserved first and last residue. For some rows the clone size is stated as once, few or many, or as a class when expanded; others skip it.

clone size: many; V gene: TRBV5-1; CDR3 protein: CASSLANGGADTQYF
clone size: many; V gene: TRBV30; CDR3 protein: CAWSPAGAWVGGQPQHF
clone size: many; V gene: TRBV15; CDR3 protein: CATSRSNEKLFF
clone size: many; V gene: TRBV7-3; CDR3 protein: CASSLTAGTDTQYF
clone size: many; V gene: TRBV2; CDR3 protein: CASSVSYNEQFF
clone size: many; V gene: TRBV7-2; CDR3 protein: CASSSGTSVANEQFF
clone size: many; V gene: TRBV4-1; CDR3 protein: CASSTTGPSEQYF
clone size: NA; V gene: TRBV19; CDR3 protein: CATRRGTAYYGYTF
clone size: NA; V gene: TRBV6-2/TRBV6-3; CDR3 protein: CASTIGGLYGYTF
clone size: few; V gene: TRBV10-3; CDR3 protein: CAISESYSNHEQYF
clone size: many; V gene: TRBV11-2; CDR3 protein: CASSSRLAGEILYEQYF
clone size: few; V gene: TRBV6-5; CDR3 protein: CASSYYSGGRGAFF
clone size: NA; V gene: TRBV2; CDR3 protein: CASSLSGTVYNYGYTF
clone size: NA; V gene: TRBV7-2; CDR3 protein: CASSLGQAYERYF
clone size: many; V gene: TRBV6-1; CDR3 protein: CASSGRPRASGANVLTF
clone size: many; V gene: TRBV20-1; CDR3 protein: CSARGTPTYEQYF
clone size: NA; V gene: TRBV6-5; CDR3 protein: CASSYSAGSYETQYF
clone size: NA; V gene: TRBV19; CDR3 protein: CASSTHSNTGELFF
clone size: many; V gene: TRBV15; CDR3 protein: CATSWGGLAQAKNIQYF
clone size: few; V gene: TRBV5-6; CDR3 protein: CASSFPGQERNGQFF
clone size: few; V gene: TRBV20-1; CDR3 protein: CSARVQGLGPQQFF
clone size: many; V gene: TRBV5-1; CDR3 protein: CASSSGPEMDTQYF
clone size: many; V gene: TRBV20-1; CDR3 protein: CSARGDQAYNEQFF
clone size: few; V gene: TRBV3-1; CDR3 protein: CASNPLYGGEQFF
clone size: NA; V gene: TRBV20-1; CDR3 protein: CSARDQSGRDPNEKLFF
clone size: NA; V gene: TRBV20-1; CDR3 protein: CSAGGNRVPSYTF
clone size: many; V gene: TRBV29-1; CDR3 protein: CSVDRGDEQYF
clone size: many; V gene: TRBV20-1; CDR3 protein: CSARALAGTDTQYF
clone size: many; V gene: TRBV12-3/TRBV12-4; CDR3 protein: CASSFTGTGSAFF
clone size: many; V gene: TRBV7-6; CDR3 protein: CASSLPGTSTDTQYF
clone size: few; V gene: TRBV20-1; CDR3 protein: CSAQPPTEKNTGELFF
clone size: many; V gene: TRBV9; CDR3 protein: CASSPRSAVGYEQYF
clone size: many; V gene: TRBV2; CDR3 protein: CASSVVWEMNTEAFF
clone size: many; V gene: TRBV14; CDR3 protein: CASRRSGATDTQYF
clone size: many; V gene: TRBV12-3/TRBV12-4; CDR3 protein: CASTPLGRRTDTQYF
clone size: few; V gene: TRBV29-1; CDR3 protein: CSFPGTSGLTDTQYF
clone size: many; V gene: TRBV6-2/TRBV6-3; CDR3 protein: CASSYSTGNTEAFF
clone size: many; V gene: TRBV28; CDR3 protein: CASSVGVPGNTIYF
clone size: few; V gene: TRBV18; CDR3 protein: CASSPRAGANDEQFF
clone size: few; V gene: TRBV7-3; CDR3 protein: CASSLELADTDTQYF
clone size: many; V gene: TRBV5-1; CDR3 protein: CASSFNLDADTQYF
clone size: many; V gene: TRBV12-3/TRBV12-4; CDR3 protein: CASSFAHSGGNEQFF
clone size: many; V gene: TRBV4-1; CDR3 protein: CASSLRGGAYEQYF
clone size: NA; V gene: TRBV11-2; CDR3 protein: CASSPWHTSGSDTQYF
clone size: NA; V gene: TRBV11-2; CDR3 protein: CASSLGLAIAKNIQYF
clone size: few; V gene: TRBV5-1; CDR3 protein: CASRWRANWDEQYF